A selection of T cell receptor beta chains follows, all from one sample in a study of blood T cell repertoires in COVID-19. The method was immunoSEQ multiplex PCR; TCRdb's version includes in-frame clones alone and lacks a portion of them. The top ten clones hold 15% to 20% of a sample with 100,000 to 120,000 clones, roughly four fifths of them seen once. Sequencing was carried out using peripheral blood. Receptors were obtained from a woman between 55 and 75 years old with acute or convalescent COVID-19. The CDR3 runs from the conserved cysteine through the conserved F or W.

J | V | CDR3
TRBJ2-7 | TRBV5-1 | CASSFTSGRYEQYF
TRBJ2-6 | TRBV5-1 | CASSSQATGTSGANVLTF
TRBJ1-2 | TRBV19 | CASTSRFYGYTF
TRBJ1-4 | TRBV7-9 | CASSLALGVNEKLFF
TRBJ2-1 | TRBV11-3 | CASSGGDNYNEQFF
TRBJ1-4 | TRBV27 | CASSLWQGDEKLFF
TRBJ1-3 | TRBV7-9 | CASSLARGQGNTIYF
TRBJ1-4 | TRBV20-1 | CSASRRTGLNEKLFF
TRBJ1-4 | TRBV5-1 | CVSRRDTGSTNEKLFF
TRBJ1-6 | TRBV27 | CASKPGQGFSPLHF
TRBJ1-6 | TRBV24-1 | CATSDSTGGGSPLHF
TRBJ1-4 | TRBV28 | CASSFGAQGLGEKLFF
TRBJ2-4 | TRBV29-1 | CSAGPGQRGADQYF
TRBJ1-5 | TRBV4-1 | CASSPRGPGGVEPQHF
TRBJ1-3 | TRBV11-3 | CASSREGAGNTIYF
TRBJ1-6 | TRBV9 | CASSVAASAGNSPLHF
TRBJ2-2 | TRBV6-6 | CASRGSQGTGELFF
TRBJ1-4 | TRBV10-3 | CAISESGTGGVPFNEKLFF
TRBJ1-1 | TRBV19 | CASRFRDRGHTEAFF
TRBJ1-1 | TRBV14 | CASSQVGPGAFF
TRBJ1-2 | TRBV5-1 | CASSFSGGDYGYTF
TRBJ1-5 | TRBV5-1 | CASSLRAGGNQPQHF
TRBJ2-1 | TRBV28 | CASSSTVAGGQFF
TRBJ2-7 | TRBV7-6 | CASSGLAGAIYEQYF
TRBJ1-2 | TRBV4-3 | CASSQYEVGQGVGYTF
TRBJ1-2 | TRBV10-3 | CAISKTGTANYGYTF
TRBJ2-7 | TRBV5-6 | CASSLARKQLNEQYF
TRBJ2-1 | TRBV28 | CASTRDITYNEQFF
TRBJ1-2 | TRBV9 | CASSGSEQSYTF
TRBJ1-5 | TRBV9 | CASSVGAGPNQPQHF
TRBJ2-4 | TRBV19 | CASSLRGLKNIQYF
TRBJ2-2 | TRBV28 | CASGLYVGELFF
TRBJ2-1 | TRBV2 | CASSVDRGGYNEQFF
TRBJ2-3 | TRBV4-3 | CASSHADRKVTDTQYF
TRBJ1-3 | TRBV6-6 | CASSYLATETGNTIYF
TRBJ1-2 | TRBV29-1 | CSVEVGAVGGYTF
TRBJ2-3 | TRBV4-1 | CASSQASLGATQYF
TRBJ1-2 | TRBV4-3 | CASSQEWQNNYGYTF
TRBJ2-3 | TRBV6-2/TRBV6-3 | CASSLGSRTQYF
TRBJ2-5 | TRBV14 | CASSQAAGETQYF
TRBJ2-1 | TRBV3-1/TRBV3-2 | CASSSTTSFNDEQFF
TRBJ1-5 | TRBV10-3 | CAINHAEPNQPQHF
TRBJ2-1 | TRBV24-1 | CATSYGGYNEQFF
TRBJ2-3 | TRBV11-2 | CASSSPRLVRTDTQYF
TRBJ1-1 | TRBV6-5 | CASSSRRGRGSTEAFF
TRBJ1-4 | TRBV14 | CASSQFFGGEKLFF
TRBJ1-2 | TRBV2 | CASSERGPNYGYTF
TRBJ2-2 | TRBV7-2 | CASSRPGQITGELFF
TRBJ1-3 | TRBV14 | CASSQNTAGNTIYF
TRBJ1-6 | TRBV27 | CASSPSSYNSPLHF
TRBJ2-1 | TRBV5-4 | CASSLERGGYNEQFF